This passage covers 27 T cell receptor beta chains from one sample sequenced in a study of T cells after yellow fever vaccination. TCRdb reanalysed the 5' RACE reads using MiXCR and keeps one entry per CDR3 protein. Of around 590,000 distinct CDR3 sequences in the sample, 9% to 15% were seen once. The material sequenced was PBMCs, taken on the day of the yellow fever booster vaccination. Receptors originate from a man in his thirties or forties who received the YFV17D yellow fever vaccine.

At least ten counts were recorded for this clonotype. The genes are TRBV9 and TRBJ2-7; no definite D call. In germline, CDR1 is SGDLS, CDR2 YYNGEE. V gave up 4 bases and J gave up 6 bases, with 17 bases separating them. This CDR3 is 14 amino acids long. Written as DNA, the CDR3 is TGTGCCAGCAGCCCATTCTTCGCGCAAAGCGAGCAGTACTTC. It translates to CASSPFFAQSEQYF.

This chain connects TRBV9 to TRBJ2-2; D gene uncertain. Germline V gene data show CDR1 as SGDLS and CDR2 as YYNGEE. Trimming took off 0 bases at V and 1 base at J, with 10 bases between the two ends. The CDR3 spans 16 residues. The CDR3 DNA reads TGTGCCAGCAGCGTAGACCAGAGCCTGAACACCGGGGAGCTGTTTTTT. It specifies CASSVDQSLNTGELFF.

This clonotype appeared a few times. The CDR3 region is CASSLADRGFDEQFF. The CDR3 DNA reads TGTGCCAGCAGCTTGGCAGACAGGGGGTTCGATGAGCAGTTCTTC. The chain couples TRBV5-4 to TRBJ2-1; 9 bases align to TRBD1. This CDR3 region has 15 residues. Germline assignment: CDR1 SGHNT and CDR2 YYREEE (reference sequence). The V gene end was trimmed by 0 bases and the J gene end by 8 bases; junction bases not matched to a gene: 6. Full variable domain (remainder filled in from reference TRBV5-4 and TRBJ2-1): ETGVTQSPTHLIKTRGQQVTLRCSSQSGHNTVSWYQQALGQGPQFIFQYYREEENGRGNFPPRFSGLQFPNYSSELNVNALELDDSALYLCASSLADRGFDEQFFGPGTRLTVL.

This chain joins TRBV28 and TRBJ2-7, with unresolved D. Trimming removed 5 bases at V and 2 bases at J, with 13 bases between. This CDR3 has 14 amino acids. In germline, CDR1 is MDHEN, CDR2 SYDVKM. CDR3 sequence: CASSAAGRTYEQYF. The CDR3 DNA follows: TGTGCCAGCAGTGCGGCAGGACGGACCTACGAGCAGTACTTC.

This clonotype was counted between two and nine times. The V and J genes are TRBV20-1 and TRBJ2-1; D remains ambiguous. CDR3 length: 11 residues. Germline CDR1 DFQATT, CDR2 SNEGSKA (reference sequence). This CDR3 is CSAFSYNEQFF. CDR3 DNA sequence: TGCAGCGCTTTCTCCTACAATGAGCAGTTCTTC.

As to this clonotype: The junction differs from germline at one of its ends, possibly a read error. The chain uses TRBV25-1 and TRBJ2-1; D perhaps matches TRBD2 (6 bases). This CDR3 has 18 residues. CDR1 and CDR2 from the germline V gene are MGHDK and SYGVNS. CDR3 sequence (DNA): TGTGCCAGCTGTGAATTAGGGGAGCTAGCCGCGGGAAGGAATGAGCAGTTCTTC. Translation: CASCELGELAAGRNEQFF.

This clonotype was found many times. This sequence joins TRBV7-2 and TRBJ2-7, with D possibly matching TRBD1 (5 bases). V lost 5 bases, J lost 6 bases, and 14 bases lay in between. The CDR3 length is 13 residues. Germline V gives CDR1 SGHTA, CDR2 FQGNSA. CDR3 coding DNA: TGTGCCAGCAGCGACAGACCCTCGGCCGAGCAGTACTTC. As protein: CASSDRPSAEQYF.

The chain carries TRBV12-3 or TRBV12-4 and TRBJ2-7; D unresolved. The CDR3 is 13 amino acids. V dropped 0 bases and J dropped 6 bases, with 9 bases sitting between them. CDR3 amino acids: CASSLAHGVEQYF. The CDR3 coding sequence is TGTGCCAGCAGTTTAGCGCACGGCGTCGAGCAGTACTTC.

The V call is TRBV9, the J call TRBJ2-3; perhaps TRBD2 as D (6 bases). The V gene lost 3 bases and the J gene lost 0 bases, with 14 bases spanning the gap. Germline CDR1 and CDR2: SGDLS and YYNGEE. The CDR3 extends over 16 amino acids. The CDR3 sequence is CASSASDGGSTDTQYF. CDR3 DNA: TGTGCCAGCAGCGCGAGCGATGGGGGGAGCACAGATACGCAGTATTTT.

This chain connects TRBV27 to TRBJ1-1; TRBD1 matches at 8 bases. The CDR3 length is 16 residues. Germline CDR1 reads MNHEY; CDR2 reads SMNVEV (reference sequence). Trimming took 3 bases from V and 1 from J; bases not matched to a gene: 7. The CDR3 DNA reads TGTGCCAGCAGTTTCTCCACCGGGACAGGGAACACTGAAGCTTTCTTT. Amino acid sequence: CASSFSTGTGNTEAFF.

This sequence joins TRBV7-2 and TRBJ1-1; no firm D call. V lost 6 bases, J lost 4 bases, and 15 bases lay in between. This CDR3 has 14 residues. The germline CDR1 and CDR2 sequences are SGHTA and FQGNSA. In nucleotides, the CDR3 is TGTGCCAGCAGATCTAACCGGGAAGCCACTGAAGCTTTCTTT. Translation gives CASRSNREATEAFF.

This clonotype has only a few counts. The chain uses TRBV4-3 and TRBJ2-2, with D possibly TRBD2 on 5 matching bases. V shed 0 bases and J shed 6 bases, with 11 bases lying between them. There are 15 residues in the CDR3. Germline-derived CDR1 and CDR2 are LGHNA and YSLEER. The CDR3 reads CASSQDIGVAGELFF. The CDR3 DNA is TGCGCCAGCAGCCAAGATATCGGGGTGGCCGGGGAGCTGTTTTTT.

This clonotype has a handful of counts. The V and J genes are TRBV7-2 and TRBJ2-1, with a possible D match to TRBD2 (6 bases). The V gene's germline CDR1 is SGHTA and CDR2 FQGNSA. The CDR3 is made up of 16 amino acids. V lost 4 bases to trimming and J lost 2 bases, with 15 bases between them. Written as DNA, the CDR3 is TGTGCCAGCAGCTCCCCCGGGGGACGCCCCTACAATGAGCAGTTCTTC. It specifies CASSSPGGRPYNEQFF.

This sequence joins TRBV4-3 and TRBJ1-3; TRBD1 is a possible D gene (5 bases). The V gene's germline CDR1 is LGHNA and CDR2 YSLEER. The CDR3 sequence is 14 residues long. Trimming removed 1 base from V and 4 bases from J, with 8 bases in between. The CDR3 DNA follows: TGCGCCAGCAGCCAAGCAGCAGGGGGAAACACCATATATTTT. Its protein is CASSQAAGGNTIYF.

J is TRBJ2-1 and V is TRBV15, with TRBD1 identical over 11 bases. The V gene end was trimmed by 5 bases and the J gene end by 7 bases; junction bases not matched to a gene: 4. Germline CDR1 LNHNV, CDR2 YYDKDF (reference sequence). The CDR3 is made up of 14 amino acids. CDR3 coding DNA: TGTGCCACCAGCGGGACAGGGGGGACAAATGAGCAGTTCTTC. Translation: CATSGTGGTNEQFF. Drawing the rest from reference TRBV15 and TRBJ2-1, the complete variable domain is DAMVIQNPRYQVTQFGKPVTLSCSQTLNHNVMYWYQQKSSQAPKLLFHYYDKDFNNEADTPDNFQSRRPNTSFCFLDIRSPGLGDTAMYLCATSGTGGTNEQFFGPGTRLTVL.

There are a few counts of this clonotype. CDR3: CASSSDVSTYEQYF. CDR3 bases: TGTGCCAGCAGCTCGGACGTGTCCACCTACGAGCAGTACTTC. The J gene is TRBJ2-7, the V gene TRBV9; D remains ambiguous. Germline values: CDR1 SGDLS, CDR2 YYNGEE. V was trimmed by 4 bases and J by 2 bases, leaving 13 bases between them. The CDR3 consists of 14 residues.

The J gene is TRBJ2-1, the V gene TRBV5-1; TRBD2 matches 14 bases. Germline values: CDR1 SGHRS, CDR2 YFSETQ. V gave up 2 bases and J gave up 7 bases; unmatched junction bases: 11. CDR3 length equals 18 residues. The CDR3 here is CASSFYRGLAGDRNEQFF. CDR3 DNA sequence: TGCGCCAGCAGCTTCTACAGGGGACTAGCGGGAGATAGAAATGAGCAGTTCTTC. Full variable domain (rest looked up from reference TRBV5-1 and TRBJ2-1): KAGVTQTPRYLIKTRGQQVTLSCSPISGHRSVSWYQQTPGQGLQFLFEYFSETQRNKGNFPGRFSGRQFSNSRSEMNVSTLELGDSALYLCASSFYRGLAGDRNEQFFGPGTRLTVL.

V is TRBV29-1 and J is TRBJ2-5, with TRBD2 as a possible D gene (6 bases). Per the germline V gene, CDR1 is SQVTM and CDR2 is ANQGSEA. CDR3 length: 12 amino acids. Trimming removed 2 bases from V and 4 bases from J, with 8 bases in between. The DNA of the CDR3 is TGCAGCGTTGAAATCGGGAGAGAGACCCAGTACTTC. This encodes CSVEIGRETQYF. Filled out from reference TRBV29-1 and TRBJ2-5, the complete variable domain reads SAVISQKPSRDICQRGTSLTIQCQVDSQVTMMFWYRQQPGQSLTLIATANQGSEATYESGFVIDKFPISRPNLTFSTLTVSNMSPEDSSIYLCSVEIGRETQYFGPGTRLLVL.

This chain links TRBV5-6 with TRBJ2-1; 9 bases agree with TRBD2. V was pared by 4 bases and J by 3 bases, with 11 bases of the junction left unmatched. Germline-derived CDR1 and CDR2 are SGHDT and YYEEEE. This CDR3 spans 17 amino acids. The DNA of the CDR3 is TGTGCCAGCAGCATCCCGGGACTAGCCCTGGGCTACAATGAGCAGTTCTTC. Its translation is CASSIPGLALGYNEQFF. Supplemented by reference TRBV5-6 and TRBJ2-1, the full variable domain reads DAGVTQSPTHLIKTRGQQVTLRCSPKSGHDTVSWYQQALGQGPQFIFQYYEEEERQRGNFPDRFSGHQFPNYSSELNVNALLLGDSALYLCASSIPGLALGYNEQFFGPGTRLTVL.

A few counts support this clonotype. This chain joins TRBV7-2 and TRBJ2-7; D might be TRBD1 or TRBD2, each matching 5 bases. V dropped 0 bases and J dropped 0 bases, with 15 bases sitting between them. Germline CDR1 SGHTA, CDR2 FQGNSA. This CDR3 spans 17 amino acids. The CDR3 DNA reads as TGTGCCAGCAGCTTAGCCGGGACGGCTCAGAGCTCCTACGAGCAGTACTTC. This gives the protein CASSLAGTAQSSYEQYF.

This clonotype was observed a few times. CDR3 region: CASKGPGSGLWYF. Here the CDR3 DNA reads TGTGCCAGCAAAGGACCAGGGTCTGGTCTGTGGTACTTC. The V call is TRBV6-1, the J call TRBJ2-7; a possible D gene is TRBD1 (5 bases). Germline V lookup: CDR1 MNHNS, CDR2 SASEGT. Deletions cut 7 bases from V and 12 bases from J, with 22 bases between. The CDR3 is made up of 13 amino acids.

This clonotype was counted a few times. The chain uses TRBV29-1 and TRBJ2-3, with 10 bases aligning to TRBD2. V trimming: 5 bases; J trimming: 4 bases; junction bases outside the gene matches: 9. The CDR3 loop spans 15 amino acids. Germline V lookup: CDR1 SQVTM, CDR2 ANQGSEA. The CDR3 loop reads CSVTYGLAEADTQYF. CDR3 sequence (DNA): TGCAGCGTTACGTACGGACTAGCGGAGGCAGATACGCAGTATTTT.

This clonotype was counted only a few times. In DNA, the CDR3 is TGCGCCAGCAGCTCGGACAGGGCTGACACAGATACGCAGTATTTT. Translation gives CASSSDRADTDTQYF. The chain links TRBV5-1 to TRBJ2-3; 8 bases are a match to TRBD1. V gave up 3 bases and J gave up 2 bases; unmatched junction bases: 5. Germline CDR1 SGHRS, CDR2 YFSETQ. The CDR3 extends over 15 amino acids.

The chain employs TRBV12-3 or TRBV12-4 and TRBJ2-4; D call uncertain. V gave up 2 bases and J gave up 6 bases, with 8 bases separating them. CDR3 length: 13 amino acids. The CDR3 is CASSLKDSNIQYF. CDR3 bases: TGTGCCAGCAGTTTAAAAGACTCAAACATTCAGTACTTC.

This clonotype was seen more than once but under ten times. The V gene is TRBV6-1, the J gene TRBJ2-7; D may be TRBD2 (5 bases). Trimming stripped 3 bases from V and 6 bases from J, with 15 bases between. Germline CDR1 is MNHNS and CDR2 is SASEGT. The CDR3 runs to 14 residues. CDR3 amino acids: CASSEFWGVSEQYF. The CDR3 nucleotides are TGTGCCAGCAGTGAGTTTTGGGGAGTAAGCGAGCAGTACTTC.

This rearrangement joins TRBV20-1 to TRBJ2-5; TRBD2 aligns across 8 bases. V shed 2 bases, J shed 6 bases, and the junction held 11 bases outside the gene matches. The CDR3 extends over 15 amino acids. Germline V gives CDR1 DFQATT, CDR2 SNEGSKA (reference sequence). The CDR3 here is CSARLAGGLGQTQYF. DNA of the CDR3: TGCAGTGCTAGACTAGCGGGTGGACTCGGGCAGACCCAGTACTTC.

The sample holds a few counts of this clonotype. This chain joins TRBV7-2 and TRBJ2-6; no clear D. CDR1 and CDR2 from the germline V gene are SGHTA and FQGNSA. This CDR3 has 13 residues. V lost 7 bases and J 3 bases, leaving 7 bases between the germline ends. CDR3 nucleotides: TGTGCCAGCAACAGATTTGGGGCCAACGTCCTGACTTTC. This translates into CASNRFGANVLTF.